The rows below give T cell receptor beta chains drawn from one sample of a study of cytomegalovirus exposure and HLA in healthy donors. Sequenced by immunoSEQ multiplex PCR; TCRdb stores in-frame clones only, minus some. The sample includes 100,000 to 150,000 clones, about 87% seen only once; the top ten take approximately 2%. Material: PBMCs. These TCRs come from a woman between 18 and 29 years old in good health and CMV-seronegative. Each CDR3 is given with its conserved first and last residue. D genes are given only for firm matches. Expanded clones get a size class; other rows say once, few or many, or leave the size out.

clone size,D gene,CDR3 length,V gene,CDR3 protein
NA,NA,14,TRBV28,CASSFSLGGQPQHF
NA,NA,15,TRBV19,CASSISGFGKNIQYF
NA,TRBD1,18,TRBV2,CASSHPRGTGGSNQPQHF
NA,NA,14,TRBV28,CASSPAGGNYGYTF
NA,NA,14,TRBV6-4,CASSEGGSTDTQYF
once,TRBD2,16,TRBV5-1,CASSWAGLAGGDEQFF
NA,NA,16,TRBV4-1,CASSLSTRSSYNEQFF
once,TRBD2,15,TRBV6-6,CASRRLAGGVDTQYF
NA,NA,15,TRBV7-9,CASSYATSNRDTQYF
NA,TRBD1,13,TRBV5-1,CASNTGQGGELFF
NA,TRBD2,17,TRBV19,CASSIGSGLAGLNEQFF
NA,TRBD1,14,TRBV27,CASTSWDRVYEQYF
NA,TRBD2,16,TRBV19,CASRPQAGGMNNEQFF
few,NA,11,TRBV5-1,CASRQNNEQFF
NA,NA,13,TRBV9,CASSANSGVGYTF
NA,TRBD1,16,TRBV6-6,CASSYSNAGTGSEQYF
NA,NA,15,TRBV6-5,CASSTGDTSTDTQYF
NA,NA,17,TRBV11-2,CASSLALLEGRKYEQFF
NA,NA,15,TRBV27,CASSSVGTRYNEQFF
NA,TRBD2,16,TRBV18,CASSPSGGSHTDTQYF
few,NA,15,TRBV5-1,CASSPLALSSYEQYF
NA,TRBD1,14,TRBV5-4,CASSTPTGYYGYTF
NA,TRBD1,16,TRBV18,CASSSTGAPRNTEAFF
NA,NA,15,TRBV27,CASNFLGASTDTQYF
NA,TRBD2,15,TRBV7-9,CASSFSGSTYNEQFF
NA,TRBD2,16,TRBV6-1,CASSDRREGLGETQYF
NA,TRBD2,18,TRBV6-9,CASSLRALEREGQETQYF
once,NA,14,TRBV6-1,CASSVRTVNTEAFF
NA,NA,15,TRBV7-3,CASSSIGGDRHEQFF
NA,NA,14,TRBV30,CAWSAGQSNSPLHF
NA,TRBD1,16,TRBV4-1,CASSPTGALGANVLTF
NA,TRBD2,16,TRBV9,CASSVLASGATDTQYF
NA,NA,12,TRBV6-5,CASSRRTGELFF
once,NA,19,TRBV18,CASSPPPRGGQALNEKLFF
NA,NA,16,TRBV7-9,CASSLDSPATNEKLFF
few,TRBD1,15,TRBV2,CASSAQGGTNTEAFF
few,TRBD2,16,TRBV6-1,CASSEAGQAGLYEQYF
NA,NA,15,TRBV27,CASSLTPGGNQPQHF